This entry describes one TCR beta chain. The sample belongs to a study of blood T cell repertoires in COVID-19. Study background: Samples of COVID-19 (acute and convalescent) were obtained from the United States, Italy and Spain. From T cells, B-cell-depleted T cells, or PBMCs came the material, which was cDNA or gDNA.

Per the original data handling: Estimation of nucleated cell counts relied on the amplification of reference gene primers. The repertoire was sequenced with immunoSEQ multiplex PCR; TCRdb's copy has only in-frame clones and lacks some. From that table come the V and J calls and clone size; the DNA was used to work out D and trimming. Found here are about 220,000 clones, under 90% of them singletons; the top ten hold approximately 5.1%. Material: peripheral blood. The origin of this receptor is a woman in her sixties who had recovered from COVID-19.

CDR3 coding DNA: TGTGCCAGCCGGCGGGACAGGGGGGAGAACACTGAAGCTTTCTTT. This sequence encodes CASRRDRGENTEAFF. V and J are TRBV9 and TRBJ1-1, with 11 bases fitting TRBD1. V lost 7 bases, J lost 1 base, and 6 bases stayed unmatched. Germline V gene sequence: CDR1 SGDLS, CDR2 YYNGEE. The CDR3 covers 15 residues.